This T cell receptor beta chain was sequenced during a study of Ad26.COV2.S vaccination and SARS-CoV-2 variants. Study results and limitations: Vaccine and placebo recipients had comparable breadth of non-spike TCRs.

Specified treatment: approximately 18 received Ad26.COV2.S at low or high dose, single or two shots; roughly five received placebo; per-sample allocation not given. The study sampled participants on day 63 after the first vaccine or placebo injection. The donor was a Boston adult aged 18-55 years. V was cut by 1 base and J by 7 bases, with 14 bases left in between. There are 16 residues in the CDR3. The germline V gene encodes CDR1 SEHNR and CDR2 FQNEAQ (reference sequence). In the case of this clone: What it recognizes is unknown.

Here immunoSEQ multiplex PCR was the method, and the copy in TCRdb shows in-frame clones only, minus some. Of hundreds of thousands of clones listed, about 89% were seen once; the top ten hold around 4.5%. This TCR was sampled from a person aged 18 to 65 who received the Ad26.COV2.S COVID-19 vaccine or a placebo. The specimen comprised peripheral blood, sampled in a trial of Ad26.COV2.S vaccine versus placebo. The V and J genes are TRBV7-9 and TRBJ1-6, with D perhaps matching TRBD1 (5 bases). CDR3 loop: CASSLGGIEWNSPLHF. In nucleotides, the CDR3 is TGTGCCAGCAGCTTAGGGGGGATCGAGTGGAATTCACCCCTCCACTTT.